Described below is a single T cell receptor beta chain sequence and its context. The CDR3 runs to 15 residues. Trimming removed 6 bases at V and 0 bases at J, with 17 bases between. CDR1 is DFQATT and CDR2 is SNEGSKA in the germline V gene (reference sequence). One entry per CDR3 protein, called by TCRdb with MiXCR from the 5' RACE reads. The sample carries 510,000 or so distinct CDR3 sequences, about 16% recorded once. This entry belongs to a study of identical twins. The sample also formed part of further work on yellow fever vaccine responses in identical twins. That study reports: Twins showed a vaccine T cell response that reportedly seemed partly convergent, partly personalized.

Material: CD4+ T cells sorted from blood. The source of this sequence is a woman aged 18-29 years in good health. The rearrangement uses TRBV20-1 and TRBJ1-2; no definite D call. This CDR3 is CSAIYTALANYGYTF. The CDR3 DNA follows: TGCAGTGCCATATATACAGCATTAGCTAACTATGGCTACACCTTC.